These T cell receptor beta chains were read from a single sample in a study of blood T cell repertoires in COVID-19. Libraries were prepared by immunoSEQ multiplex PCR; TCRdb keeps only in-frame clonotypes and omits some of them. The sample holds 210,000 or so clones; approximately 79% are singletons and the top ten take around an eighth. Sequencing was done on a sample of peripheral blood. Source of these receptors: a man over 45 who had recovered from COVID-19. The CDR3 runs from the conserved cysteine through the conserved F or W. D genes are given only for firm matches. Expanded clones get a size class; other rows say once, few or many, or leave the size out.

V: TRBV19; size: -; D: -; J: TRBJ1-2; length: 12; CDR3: CATRGGAYGYTF; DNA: TGTGCCACGAGGGGGGGGGCTTATGGCTACACCTTC
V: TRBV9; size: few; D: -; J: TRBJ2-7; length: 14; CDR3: CASSVLSNSYEQYF; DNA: TGTGCCAGCAGCGTACTATCGAATAGCTACGAGCAGTACTTC
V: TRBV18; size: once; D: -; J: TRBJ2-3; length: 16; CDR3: CASSPRSGSSTDTQYF; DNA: TGTGCCAGCTCACCACGGTCGGGGTCTAGCACAGATACGCAGTATTTT
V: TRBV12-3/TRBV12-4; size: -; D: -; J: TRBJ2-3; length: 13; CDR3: CASSDTGTDTQYF; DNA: TGTGCCAGCTCGGACACGGGTACAGATACGCAGTATTTT
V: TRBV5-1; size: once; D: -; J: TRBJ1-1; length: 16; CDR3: CASSLGGGAGNTEAFF; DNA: TGCGCCAGCAGCTTAGGTGGGGGGGCTGGCAACACTGAAGCTTTCTTT
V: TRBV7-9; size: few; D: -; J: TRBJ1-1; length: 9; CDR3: CASSSGAFF; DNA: TGTGCCAGCAGCTCCGGGGCTTTCTTT
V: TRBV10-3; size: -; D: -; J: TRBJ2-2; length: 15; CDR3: CAIRGQLFGAGELFF; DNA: TGTGCCATCAGGGGTCAGCTATTCGGGGCCGGGGAGCTGTTTTTT
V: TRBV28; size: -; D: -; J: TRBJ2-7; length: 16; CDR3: CASSFVSLAQSYEQYF; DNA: TGTGCCAGCAGTTTTGTGTCTCTAGCGCAGTCCTACGAGCAGTACTTC
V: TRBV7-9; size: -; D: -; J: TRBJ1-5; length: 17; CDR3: CASSLGIGGEVNQPQHF; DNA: TGTGCCAGCAGCTTAGGAATTGGCGGGGAGGTCAATCAGCCCCAGCATTTT
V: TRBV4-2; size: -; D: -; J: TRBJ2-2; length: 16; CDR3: CASSQELGANTGELFF; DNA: TGTGCCAGCAGCCAAGAGTTGGGGGCTAACACCGGGGAGCTGTTTTTT
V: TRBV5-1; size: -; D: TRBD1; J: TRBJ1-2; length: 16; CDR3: CASSLGTGRSNYGYTF; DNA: TGCGCCAGCAGCTTAGGGACAGGGCGTTCTAACTATGGCTACACCTTC
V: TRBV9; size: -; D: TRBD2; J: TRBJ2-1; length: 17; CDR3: CASSPGLAGGNGREQFF; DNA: TGTGCCAGCAGCCCCGGACTAGCGGGAGGGAACGGGCGTGAGCAGTTCTTC
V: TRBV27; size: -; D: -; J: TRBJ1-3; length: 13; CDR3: CASSLLSGNTIYF; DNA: TGTGCCAGCAGTTTATTATCTGGAAACACCATATATTTT
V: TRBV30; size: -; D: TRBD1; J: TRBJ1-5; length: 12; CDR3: CAWSAGGQPQHF; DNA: TGTGCCTGGAGTGCAGGGGGGCAGCCCCAGCATTTT
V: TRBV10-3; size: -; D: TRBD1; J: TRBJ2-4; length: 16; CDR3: CAISEDRGFGKNIQYF; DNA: TGTGCCATCAGTGAAGACAGGGGCTTCGGCAAAAACATTCAGTACTTC
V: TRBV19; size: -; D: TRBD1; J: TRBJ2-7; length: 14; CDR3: CASRPGQGSYEQYF; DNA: TGTGCCAGTAGACCGGGACAGGGCTCCTACGAGCAGTACTTC
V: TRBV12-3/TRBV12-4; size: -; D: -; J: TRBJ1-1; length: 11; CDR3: CASISFTEAFF; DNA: TGTGCCAGCATTTCTTTCACTGAAGCTTTCTTT
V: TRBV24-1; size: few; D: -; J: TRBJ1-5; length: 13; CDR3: CATSPSGNQPQHF; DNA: TGTGCCACCAGTCCTTCGGGCAATCAGCCCCAGCATTTT
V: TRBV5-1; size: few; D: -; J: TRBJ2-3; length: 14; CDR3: CASSWREPTDTQYF; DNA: TGCGCCAGCAGTTGGAGGGAACCCACAGATACGCAGTATTTT
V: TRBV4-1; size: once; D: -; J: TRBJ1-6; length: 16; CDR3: CASSQETARQNSPLHF; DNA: TGCGCCAGCAGCCAAGAGACCGCTCGACAGAATTCACCCCTCCACTTT
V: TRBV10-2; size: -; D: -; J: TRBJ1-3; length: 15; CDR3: CASGGGGNSGNTIYF; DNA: TGCGCCAGTGGAGGAGGAGGAAACTCTGGAAACACCATATATTTT
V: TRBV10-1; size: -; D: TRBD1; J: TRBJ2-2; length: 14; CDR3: CASSRDRGTGELFF; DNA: TGCGCCAGCAGTCGGGACAGGGGGACCGGGGAGCTGTTTTTT
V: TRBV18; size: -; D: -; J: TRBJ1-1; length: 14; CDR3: CASSQEQGNTEAFF; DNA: TGTGCCAGCTCACAGGAGCAGGGAAACACTGAAGCTTTCTTT
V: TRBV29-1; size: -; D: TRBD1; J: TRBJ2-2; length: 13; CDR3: CSVGQGDTGELFF; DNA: TGCAGCGTTGGACAGGGGGATACCGGGGAGCTGTTTTTT
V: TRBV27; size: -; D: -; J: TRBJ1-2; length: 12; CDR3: CASSGRMLDYTF; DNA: TGTGCCAGCAGTGGGCGTATGTTGGACTACACCTTC
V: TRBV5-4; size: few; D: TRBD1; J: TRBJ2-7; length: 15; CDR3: CASSQAGTGPYEQYF; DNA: TGTGCCAGCAGCCAAGCCGGGACAGGGCCCTACGAGCAGTACTTC
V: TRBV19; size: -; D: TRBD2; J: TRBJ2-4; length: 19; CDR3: CASSMVLAGGLLAKNIQYF; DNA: TGTGCCAGTAGTATGGTCCTAGCGGGGGGACTACTAGCCAAAAACATTCAGTACTTC
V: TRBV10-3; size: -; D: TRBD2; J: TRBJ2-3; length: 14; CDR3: CAISDELAGDTQYF; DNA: TGTGCCATCAGTGATGAACTAGCGGGCGATACGCAGTATTTT
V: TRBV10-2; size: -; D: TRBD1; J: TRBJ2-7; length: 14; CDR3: CASSVTGQVYEQYF; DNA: TGCGCCAGCAGTGTTACGGGACAGGTCTACGAGCAGTACTTC
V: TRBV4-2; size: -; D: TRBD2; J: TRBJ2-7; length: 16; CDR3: CASSPQAGGRLGEQYF; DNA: TGTGCCAGCAGCCCGCAAGCGGGAGGCCGCCTTGGAGAGCAGTACTTC
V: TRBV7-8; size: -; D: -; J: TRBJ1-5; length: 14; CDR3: CASSLVQGWQPQHF; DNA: TGTGCCAGCAGCTTAGTACAGGGATGGCAGCCCCAGCATTTT